The rows below give T cell receptor beta chains drawn from one sample of a study of OX40 agonist ivuxolimab in advanced cancers. TCRdb's copy holds only in-frame clones and misses some; the assay was immunoSEQ multiplex PCR. The profile shows over 65,000 clones, just over 85% of them singletons. The material was CD4+ or CD8+ T cells sorted from blood, obtained in a trial of the OX40 agonist ivuxolimab. Receptors were obtained from an adult with an advanced solid tumor such as melanoma, head and neck, liver or kidney cancer. Both conserved end residues are part of each CDR3. The D gene is left open where the match is weak. Clone size is shown for a subset of rows, as once, few, many or a class of expanded clone.

j_call: TRBJ1-5
d_call: NA
clone_size: NA
v_call: TRBV12-2
cdr3_nt: TGTGCAAGTCGCCCAGATATCCGCGCTATGGGCAATCAGCCCCAGCATTTT
cdr3_aa: CASRPDIRAMGNQPQHF

j_call: TRBJ2-1
d_call: TRBD2
clone_size: once
v_call: TRBV30
cdr3_nt: TGTGCCTTGGGGACTAGCGGGGGCCAAAATGAGCAGTTCTTC
cdr3_aa: CALGTSGGQNEQFF

j_call: TRBJ1-1
d_call: NA
clone_size: NA
v_call: TRBV18
cdr3_nt: TGTGCCAGCTCATCGGGACATAACACTGAAGCTTTCTTT
cdr3_aa: CASSSGHNTEAFF

j_call: TRBJ1-2
d_call: NA
clone_size: NA
v_call: TRBV29-1
cdr3_nt: TGCAGCGTCCGTGACACCCTGGACTATGGCTACACCTTC
cdr3_aa: CSVRDTLDYGYTF

j_call: TRBJ2-7
d_call: NA
clone_size: NA
v_call: TRBV6-1
cdr3_nt: TGTGCCAGCAGCCGGGACGGACTCTACGAGCAGTACTTC
cdr3_aa: CASSRDGLYEQYF

j_call: TRBJ2-7
d_call: NA
clone_size: NA
v_call: TRBV11-3
cdr3_nt: TGTGCCAGCAGGGGGGTTCGACTGGAGCAGTACTTC
cdr3_aa: CASRGVRLEQYF

j_call: TRBJ1-4
d_call: NA
clone_size: NA
v_call: TRBV28
cdr3_nt: TGTGCCAGCAGTTTAGGCTCGGGACTGGCTAATGAAAAACTGTTTTTT
cdr3_aa: CASSLGSGLANEKLFF

j_call: TRBJ1-2
d_call: NA
clone_size: NA
v_call: TRBV30
cdr3_nt: TGTGCCTGGAGTCCCGGACAGGGCTACACCTTC
cdr3_aa: CAWSPGQGYTF

j_call: TRBJ1-3
d_call: NA
clone_size: NA
v_call: TRBV7-2
cdr3_nt: TGTGCCAGCAGCGGGGAGGGGACGGTCCGAAACACCATATATTTT
cdr3_aa: CASSGEGTVRNTIYF

j_call: TRBJ1-6
d_call: NA
clone_size: NA
v_call: TRBV5-1
cdr3_nt: TGCGCCAGCAGCTTGGCCGGGACGGCCTATAATTCACCCCTCCACTTT
cdr3_aa: CASSLAGTAYNSPLHF

j_call: TRBJ2-7
d_call: TRBD1
clone_size: NA
v_call: TRBV2
cdr3_nt: TGTGCCAGCAGTTTCTCGGGACAGGCCCACGAGCAGTACTTC
cdr3_aa: CASSFSGQAHEQYF

j_call: TRBJ2-2
d_call: TRBD1
clone_size: NA
v_call: TRBV27
cdr3_nt: TGTGCCAGCAGTTTATCCAGGGGGCGGACCGGGGAGCTGTTTTTT
cdr3_aa: CASSLSRGRTGELFF

j_call: TRBJ1-6
d_call: NA
clone_size: few
v_call: TRBV6-5
cdr3_nt: TGTGCCAGCAGTTACCAAGAAGATGGGGGTTCACCCCTCCACTTT
cdr3_aa: CASSYQEDGGSPLHF

j_call: TRBJ2-5
d_call: NA
clone_size: NA
v_call: TRBV2
cdr3_nt: TGTGCCAGCAGGCGACAGTACCAAGAGACCCAGTACTTC
cdr3_aa: CASRRQYQETQYF

j_call: TRBJ2-7
d_call: NA
clone_size: NA
v_call: TRBV7-6
cdr3_nt: TGTGCCAGCAGCTTAGGCGGAGGGCAGGTACCCTACGAGCAGTACTTC
cdr3_aa: CASSLGGGQVPYEQYF

j_call: TRBJ1-4
d_call: NA
clone_size: NA
v_call: TRBV10-3
cdr3_nt: TGTGCCATCCGGGGGCTAACTAATGAAAAACTGTTTTTT
cdr3_aa: CAIRGLTNEKLFF

j_call: TRBJ1-3
d_call: NA
clone_size: NA
v_call: TRBV7-6
cdr3_nt: TGTGCCAGCAGCTTACGGACAGAGGCGCCGAGGACCATATATTTT
cdr3_aa: CASSLRTEAPRTIYF

j_call: TRBJ2-3
d_call: TRBD2
clone_size: NA
v_call: TRBV7-9
cdr3_nt: TGTGCCAGCAGCTCTAGCGGGGGGGGAGATACGCAGTATTTT
cdr3_aa: CASSSSGGGDTQYF

j_call: TRBJ1-5
d_call: NA
clone_size: NA
v_call: TRBV28
cdr3_nt: TGTGCCAGCAGTTTGGGGGCCGCATCTCATCAGCCCCAGCATTTT
cdr3_aa: CASSLGAASHQPQHF

j_call: TRBJ2-3
d_call: TRBD1
clone_size: NA
v_call: TRBV11-2
cdr3_nt: TGTGCCAGCAGATGGCCGGGACAGGGATTCGCAGATACGCAGTATTTT
cdr3_aa: CASRWPGQGFADTQYF

j_call: TRBJ2-5
d_call: NA
clone_size: NA
v_call: TRBV4-1
cdr3_nt: TGCGCCAGCAGCCAAGAAAGGAGCAAGACCCAGTACTTC
cdr3_aa: CASSQERSKTQYF

j_call: TRBJ2-7
d_call: NA
clone_size: NA
v_call: TRBV30
cdr3_nt: TGTGCCTGGAGTGTAGTAGGCGGCGAGCAGTACTTC
cdr3_aa: CAWSVVGGEQYF

j_call: TRBJ1-2
d_call: NA
clone_size: NA
v_call: TRBV7-2
cdr3_nt: TGTGCCAGCAGCTTTAGACGGACAGATGCGAAATTCAACTATGGCTACACCTTC
cdr3_aa: CASSFRRTDAKFNYGYTF

j_call: TRBJ2-7
d_call: NA
clone_size: NA
v_call: TRBV7-9
cdr3_nt: TGTGCCAGCAGCCCAAGGGACCGAGACGAGCAGTACTTC
cdr3_aa: CASSPRDRDEQYF

j_call: TRBJ2-2
d_call: NA
clone_size: NA
v_call: TRBV9
cdr3_nt: TGTGCCAGCAGCGTCCCGGGAGCGGGCGGGGAGCTGTTTTTT
cdr3_aa: CASSVPGAGGELFF

j_call: TRBJ1-1
d_call: NA
clone_size: NA
v_call: TRBV6-1
cdr3_nt: TGTGCCAGCAGTGAATGGGGGGTAACAGCTAGTAACACTGAAGCTTTCTTT
cdr3_aa: CASSEWGVTASNTEAFF

j_call: TRBJ1-6
d_call: TRBD1
clone_size: once
v_call: TRBV28
cdr3_nt: TGTGCCAGCAGTTTACCCCCCACCGGGACAGGCTTGTATTCACCCCTCCACTTT
cdr3_aa: CASSLPPTGTGLYSPLHF

j_call: TRBJ2-3
d_call: NA
clone_size: NA
v_call: TRBV9
cdr3_nt: TGTGCCAGCAGCGCCCTTATGGACACAGATACGCAGTATTTT
cdr3_aa: CASSALMDTDTQYF

j_call: TRBJ2-4
d_call: TRBD2
clone_size: NA
v_call: TRBV5-1
cdr3_nt: TGCGCCAGCAGCTTGGTTGGGGGAGGGGACATTCAGTACTTC
cdr3_aa: CASSLVGGGDIQYF

j_call: TRBJ2-7
d_call: TRBD1
clone_size: NA
v_call: TRBV18
cdr3_nt: TGTGCCAGCTCACAGGGGACAGGGAACGAGCAGTACTTC
cdr3_aa: CASSQGTGNEQYF

j_call: TRBJ2-1
d_call: TRBD1
clone_size: NA
v_call: TRBV5-4
cdr3_nt: TGTGCCAGCAGCTACCGACAGGGGGTGTACAATGAGCAGTTCTTC
cdr3_aa: CASSYRQGVYNEQFF

j_call: TRBJ1-3
d_call: NA
clone_size: NA
v_call: TRBV18
cdr3_nt: TGTGCCAGCTCACCAACGGGGAGCTCTGGAAACACCATATATTTT
cdr3_aa: CASSPTGSSGNTIYF

j_call: TRBJ1-2
d_call: NA
clone_size: once
v_call: TRBV6-1
cdr3_nt: TGTGCCAGCAACCCAGGGAGCGTAGCTAACTATGGCTACACCTTC
cdr3_aa: CASNPGSVANYGYTF

j_call: TRBJ2-5
d_call: NA
clone_size: NA
v_call: TRBV7-7
cdr3_nt: TGTGCCAGCAGCCCGGTGGAAGAGACCCAGTACTTC
cdr3_aa: CASSPVEETQYF

j_call: TRBJ2-3
d_call: NA
clone_size: NA
v_call: TRBV14
cdr3_nt: TGTGCCAGCAGCCCGATCAGCACAGATACGCAGTATTTT
cdr3_aa: CASSPISTDTQYF

j_call: TRBJ2-1
d_call: NA
clone_size: NA
v_call: TRBV30
cdr3_nt: TGTGCCTGGAAGCCTGGCTACAATGAGCAGTTCTTC
cdr3_aa: CAWKPGYNEQFF

j_call: TRBJ1-3
d_call: TRBD1
clone_size: NA
v_call: TRBV19
cdr3_nt: TGTGCCAGTAGTGCCTCCGGGACAGGCGTGCTTGGTGGAAACACCATATATTTT
cdr3_aa: CASSASGTGVLGGNTIYF

j_call: TRBJ2-5
d_call: NA
clone_size: NA
v_call: TRBV6-5
cdr3_nt: TGTGCGGTTAAGGGGTTTCGAGAGACCCAGTACTTC
cdr3_aa: CAVKGFRETQYF

j_call: TRBJ2-5
d_call: NA
clone_size: NA
v_call: TRBV10-3
cdr3_nt: TGTGCCACCGGGGGGCGGGTCCAAGAGACCCAGTACTTC
cdr3_aa: CATGGRVQETQYF

j_call: TRBJ1-6
d_call: NA
clone_size: NA
v_call: TRBV2
cdr3_nt: TGTGCCAGCAGTGATGGAGGTAATTCACCCCTCCACTTT
cdr3_aa: CASSDGGNSPLHF

j_call: TRBJ1-5
d_call: NA
clone_size: once
v_call: TRBV4-3
cdr3_nt: TGCGCCAGCAGCCAAGACGGTCGGGAACACCGGCCCCAGCATTTT
cdr3_aa: CASSQDGREHRPQHF

j_call: TRBJ2-5
d_call: TRBD1
clone_size: NA
v_call: TRBV6-5
cdr3_nt: TGTGCCAGCAGTTCAGGGACAGGGCGGGAGACCCAGTACTTC
cdr3_aa: CASSSGTGRETQYF

j_call: TRBJ1-5
d_call: TRBD1
clone_size: NA
v_call: TRBV19
cdr3_nt: TGTGCCAGTAAAGACAGGGAGAGTCAGCCCCAGCATTTT
cdr3_aa: CASKDRESQPQHF

j_call: TRBJ2-7
d_call: TRBD1
clone_size: NA
v_call: TRBV28
cdr3_nt: TGTGCCAGCAGCCCGCGTTTTTTAGGACAGGTGAAAGGTTCGGACTACGAGCAGTACTTC
cdr3_aa: CASSPRFLGQVKGSDYEQYF

j_call: TRBJ2-7
d_call: TRBD1
clone_size: NA
v_call: TRBV13
cdr3_nt: TGTGCCAGCAGCTTGCCGCTAGGGACAGGGGGGATTGGCGAGCAGTACTTC
cdr3_aa: CASSLPLGTGGIGEQYF

j_call: TRBJ1-6
d_call: TRBD1
clone_size: NA
v_call: TRBV9
cdr3_nt: TGTGCCAGCAGCGTAGTGGGGACAGGGGATAATTCACCCCTCCACTTT
cdr3_aa: CASSVVGTGDNSPLHF

j_call: TRBJ2-3
d_call: TRBD1
clone_size: few
v_call: TRBV15
cdr3_nt: TGTGCCACCAGCAGACCCGGGACAGTGTCCACAGATACGCAGTATTTT
cdr3_aa: CATSRPGTVSTDTQYF

j_call: TRBJ2-5
d_call: NA
clone_size: NA
v_call: TRBV4-1
cdr3_nt: TGCGCCAGCAGCCAAGATACGACCCAAGAGACCCAGTACTTC
cdr3_aa: CASSQDTTQETQYF